This TCR beta chain was sequenced in a study of regulatory T cells in long-lasting Graves disease. Researchers made TCR beta libraries by using iRepertoire HTBI primers and running Arm-PCR on CDR3 regions. Authors' processing steps: The identification of approximately 62 TRBV and 14 TRBJ segments was made across samples. Each CDR3 protein gets one entry after TCRdb re-called the multiplex PCR reads with MiXCR. TCRdb, not the authors, supplied the V and J calls. The sample lists more than 300,000 distinct CDR3 sequences, roughly a fifth occurring once. Germline V gives CDR1 ENHRY, CDR2 SYGVKD. The CDR3 sequence is 13 residues long. Between the trimmed V and J ends, which lost 2 bases and 7 bases, there was a span of 12 bases. The time point: persistent/refractory GD, antithyroid drugs over 5 years with positive TRAb. After RNA was extracted from PBMCs, the TCR library was made from it. This clonotype was detected ten times or more. The antigen is undetermined.

General observations from the study: It is possible that accuracy was reduced by the small size of the sample. Relative to newly diagnosed Graves' patients, persistent ones had lower TCR diversity. With 2,741 shared public clonotypes, persistent patients exceeded new patients, who shared about 1,000.

This sequence was found in a female donor with Graves disease. Source: peripheral blood mononuclear cells (PBMCs), taken when the disease was refractory, from a patient treated with antithyroid drugs. The chain joins TRBV10-3 to TRBJ2-7, with a tentative D call TRBD2 (6 bases). Here the CDR3 reads CAISERGAGEQYF. In nucleotides, the CDR3 is TGTGCCATCAGTGAGCGAGGGGCGGGAGAGCAGTACTTC.